The present T cell receptor (beta chain) was sequenced within a study of blood T cell repertoires in COVID-19. Turning to the study itself: Collection of acute and convalescent COVID-19 samples took place in the United States, Italy and Spain. PBMCs, B-cell-depleted T cells, or T cells provided the cDNA or gDNA that made up the material.

The authors' processing: Amplification with reference gene primers provided the estimates of nucleated cell counts. Assay: immunoSEQ multiplex PCR; the TCRdb copy retains only in-frame clones and omits some. D and trimming were read from the DNA, whereas the V and J calls and clone size are those reported in that table. The data show some 46,000 clones, 80% to 90% seen once. In Seattle, patients joined the study during active infection and were tracked longitudinally. This TCR derives from an elderly woman with COVID-19, enrolled during active disease. Source material: peripheral blood.

CDR3 DNA sequence: TGTGCCAGCAGCTTAGGGACAGGGAACTACGAGCAGTACTTC. This translates into CASSLGTGNYEQYF. V and J are TRBV5-8 and TRBJ2-7; 9 bases line up with TRBD1. The CDR3 runs to 14 residues. The germline V gene encodes CDR1 SGHTS and CDR2 YDEGEE. V lost 2 bases to trimming and J lost 3 bases; unmatched junction nucleotides: 3.